In its sample, the clone carrying this T cell receptor (beta chain) was seen many times. Amplified TCR beta CDR3 regions derived from RNA transcripts. RT-PCR in the first round (using the HTBI primer set) targeted the TCR CDR3. Each CDR3 protein is one row after TCRdb ran MiXCR on the multiplex PCR reads. This table holds almost 600,000 distinct CDR3 sequences, over 11% found once. The record originates from a study of T cells in Graves' hyperthyroidism and ophthalmopathy. This CDR3 contains 13 residues. Trimming took 0 bases from V and 6 from J, leaving 9 bases between them. Germline CDR1 reads MNHNY; CDR2 reads SVGAGI (reference sequence). Exclusions: uncontrolled infection, other autoimmune disease, pregnancy, lactation. Progressors' blood was drawn at hyperthyroidism diagnosis, before ophthalmopathy symptoms. Source material for PBMCs was around 10 ml fresh peripheral blood.

This receptor was identified in a woman under 40 with Graves' hyperthyroidism that later progressed to Graves' ophthalmopathy. The sequenced sample consisted of blood. V and J are TRBV6-6 and TRBJ2-7; maybe TRBD2 (5 bases). The CDR3 loop reads CASSYSIGGEQYF. The DNA for the CDR3 is TGTGCCAGCAGTTACTCAATAGGAGGCGAGCAGTACTTC.